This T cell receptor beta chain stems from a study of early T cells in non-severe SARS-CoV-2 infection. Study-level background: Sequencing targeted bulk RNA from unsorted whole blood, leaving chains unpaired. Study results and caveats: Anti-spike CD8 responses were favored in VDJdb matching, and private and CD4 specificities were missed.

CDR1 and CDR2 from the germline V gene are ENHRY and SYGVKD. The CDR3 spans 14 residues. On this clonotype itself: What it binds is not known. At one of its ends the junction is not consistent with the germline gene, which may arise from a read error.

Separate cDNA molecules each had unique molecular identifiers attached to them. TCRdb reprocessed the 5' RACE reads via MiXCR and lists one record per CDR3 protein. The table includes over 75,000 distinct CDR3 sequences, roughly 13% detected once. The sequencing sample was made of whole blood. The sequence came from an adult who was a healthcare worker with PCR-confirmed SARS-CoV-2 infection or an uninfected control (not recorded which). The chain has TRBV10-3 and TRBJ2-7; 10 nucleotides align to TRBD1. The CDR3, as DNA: TGTGCCATCAGTAAAGACAGGGGGCTCTACGAGCTGTACTTC. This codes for CAISKDRGLYELYF.